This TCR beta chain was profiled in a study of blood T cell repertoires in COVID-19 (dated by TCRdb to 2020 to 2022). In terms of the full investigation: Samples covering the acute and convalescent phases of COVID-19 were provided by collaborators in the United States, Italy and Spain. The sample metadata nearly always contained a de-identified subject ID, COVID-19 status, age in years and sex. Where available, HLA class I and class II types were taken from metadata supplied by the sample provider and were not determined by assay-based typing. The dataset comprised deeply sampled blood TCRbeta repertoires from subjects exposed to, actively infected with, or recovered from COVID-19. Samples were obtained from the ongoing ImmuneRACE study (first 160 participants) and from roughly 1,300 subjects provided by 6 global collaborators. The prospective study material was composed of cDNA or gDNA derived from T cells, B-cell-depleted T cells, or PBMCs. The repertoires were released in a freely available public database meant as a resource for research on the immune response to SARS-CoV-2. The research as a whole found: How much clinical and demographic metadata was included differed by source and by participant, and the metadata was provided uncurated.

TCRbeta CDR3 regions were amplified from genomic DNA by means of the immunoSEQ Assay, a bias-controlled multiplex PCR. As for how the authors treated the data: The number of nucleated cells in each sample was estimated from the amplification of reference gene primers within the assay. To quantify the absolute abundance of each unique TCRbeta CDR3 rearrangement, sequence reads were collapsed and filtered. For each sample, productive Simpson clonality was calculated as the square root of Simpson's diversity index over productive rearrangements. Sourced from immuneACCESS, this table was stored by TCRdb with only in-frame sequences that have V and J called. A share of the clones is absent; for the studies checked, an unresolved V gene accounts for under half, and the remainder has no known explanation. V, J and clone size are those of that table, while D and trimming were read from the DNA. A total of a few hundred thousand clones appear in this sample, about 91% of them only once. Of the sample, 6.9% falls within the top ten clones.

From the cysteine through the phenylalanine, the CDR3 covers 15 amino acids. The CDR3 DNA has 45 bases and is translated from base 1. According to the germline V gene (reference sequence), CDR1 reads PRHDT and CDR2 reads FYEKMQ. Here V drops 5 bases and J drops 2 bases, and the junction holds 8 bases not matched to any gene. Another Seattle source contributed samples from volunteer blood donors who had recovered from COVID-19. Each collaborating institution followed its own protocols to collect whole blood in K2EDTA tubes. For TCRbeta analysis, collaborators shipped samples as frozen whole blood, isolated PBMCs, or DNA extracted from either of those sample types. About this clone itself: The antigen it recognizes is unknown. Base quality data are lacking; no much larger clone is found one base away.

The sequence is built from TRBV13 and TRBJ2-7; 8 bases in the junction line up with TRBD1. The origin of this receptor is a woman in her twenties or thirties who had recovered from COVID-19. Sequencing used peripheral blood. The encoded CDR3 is CASSPGSGGTYEQYF. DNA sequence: TGTGCCAGCAGCCCGGGATCAGGGGGCACCTACGAGCAGTACTTC.